The 10 T cell receptor beta chains below were found in one sample sequenced in a study of blood T cells in healthy people across ages. Then a second PCR, running roughly 6 to 12 cycles, was carried out with a sample-barcoded 5' primer and a J-beta primer mix. TCRdb itself ran the 5' RACE reads through MiXCR, one entry per CDR3 protein. The table includes about a million distinct CDR3 sequences, approximately 38% detected once. The source material was blood. The origin of the receptors is a young man in good health.

The CDR3 sequence: CATSSVRTDTQYF. The CDR3 coding sequence is TGTGCCACCTCGTCAGTACGGACAGATACGCAGTATTTT. The rearrangement joins TRBV3-1 to TRBJ2-3; D uncertain. In germline, CDR1 is LGHDT, CDR2 YNNKEL (reference sequence). The CDR3 loop spans 13 amino acids. Trimming left V 10 bases short and J 3 bases short, with 14 bases between.

This clonotype occurred many times. The V and J genes are TRBV7-2 and TRBJ2-3; D unclear. This CDR3 contains 12 residues. CDR1 and CDR2 (germline): SGHTA, FQGNSA. Trimming removed 4 bases from V and 2 bases from J, with 4 bases in between. This CDR3 reads CASSSPTDTQYF. The CDR3 DNA follows: TGTGCCAGCAGCTCCCCCACAGATACGCAGTATTTT.

This sequence joins TRBV6-1 and TRBJ2-1, with 8 positions matching TRBD2. The end of the DNA fits TRBJ2-7 better, so the J call may be wrong. CDR1 is MNHNS, CDR2 SASEGT, per germline. The CDR3 runs 14 residues. The CDR3 here is CASLSGSSRDEQYF. The CDR3 DNA reads TGTGCCAGCCTAAGCGGGAGCTCCCGTGATGAGCAGTACTTC.

The J gene is TRBJ1-1, the V gene TRBV12-3 or TRBV12-4; possibly TRBD1 for D (6 bases). Trimming left V 1 base short and J 1 base short, with 10 bases between. This CDR3 contains 15 residues. As DNA, the CDR3 is TGTGCCAGCAGTTTAGGGGACACGGAGAACACTGAAGCTTTCTTT. Its translation: CASSLGDTENTEAFF.

This clonotype showed up just a few times. The chain couples TRBV11-2 to TRBJ2-1; the D gene is possibly TRBD2 (5 bases). CDR1 and CDR2 from the germline V gene are SGHAT and FQNNGV. The CDR3 loop spans 12 amino acids. Trimming cost V 5 bases and J 8 bases, with 10 bases left between them. The chain's CDR3 is CASSAGLYEQFF. The CDR3 region has the DNA TGTGCCAGCAGCGCGGGCTTGTATGAGCAGTTCTTC.

This chain joins TRBV4-3 and TRBJ2-5; 8 bases are shared with TRBD2. The CDR3 contains 15 residues. Germline lookup yields CDR1 LGHNA and CDR2 YSLEER. V lost 4 bases, J lost 11 bases, and 15 bases stayed unmatched. The CDR3 here is CASSRPGLGSNEQYF. DNA of the CDR3: TGCGCCAGCAGCCGACCGGGACTAGGAAGCAATGAGCAGTACTTC.

The chain is built from TRBV19 and TRBJ1-1, with 8 nucleotides matching TRBD1. This CDR3 comprises 13 residues. Germline assignment: CDR1 LNHDA and CDR2 SQIVND (reference sequence). With V trimmed by 2 bases and J by 7 bases, 3 bases remained unmatched. CDR3 sequence: CASSIPTGGEAFF. CDR3 nucleotide sequence: TGTGCCAGTAGTATACCCACAGGGGGTGAAGCTTTCTTT. The whole variable domain, remainder taken from reference TRBV19 and TRBJ1-1, is DGGITQSPKYLFRKEGQNVTLSCEQNLNHDAMYWYRQDPGQGLRLIYYSQIVNDFQKGDIAEGYSVSREKKESFPLTVTSAQKNPTAFYLCASSIPTGGEAFFGQGTRLTVV.

Turning to this clonotype: One junction end does not reproduce the germline sequence, and a read error may be involved. V is TRBV4-1 and J is TRBJ2-3; 10 nucleotides match TRBD1. The germline gives CDR1 MGHRA, CDR2 YSYEKL. The CDR3 contains 16 residues. Here the CDR3 DNA reads TGCGCCAGCAGACAAGCGGGACAGGGGTACGCAGATACGCAGTATTTT. Translated, it gives CASRQAGQGYADTQYF.

The V call is TRBV9, the J call TRBJ2-1; perhaps D is TRBD1 or TRBD2 (5 bases each). The CDR3 covers 14 residues. V was pared by 0 bases and J by 8 bases, with 12 bases between. The V gene's germline CDR1 is SGDLS and CDR2 YYNGEE. The CDR3 loop is CASSVDGGFDEQFF. The CDR3 DNA is TGTGCCAGCAGCGTAGATGGGGGTTTCGATGAGCAGTTCTTC. Based on the CDR3 plus reference TRBV9 and TRBJ2-1, the full variable domain is DSGVTQTPKHLITATGQRVTLRCSPRSGDLSVYWYQQSLDQGLQFLIQYYNGEERAKGNILERFSAQQFPDLHSELNLSSLELGDSALYFCASSVDGGFDEQFFGPGTRLTVL.

Only a few counts were recorded for this clonotype. This chain connects TRBV20-1 to TRBJ1-2; no clear D. The V gene's germline CDR1 is DFQATT and CDR2 SNEGSKA (reference sequence). This CDR3 region has 13 residues. The V and J ends lost 3 bases and 2 bases respectively, with 10 bases between them. The CDR3 DNA follows: TGCAGTGCTAGTGGGCGGACCAACTATGGCTACACCTTC. Its protein product is CSASGRTNYGYTF.